These 24 T cell receptor beta chains originate from one sample sequenced in a study of shared clonotypes between healthy human individuals. Profiled with immunoSEQ multiplex PCR; TCRdb holds only in-frame clones, not every one. The table includes about 1.1 million clones, approximately 78% detected once. The sequencing sample was made of memory CD4+ T cells from PBMCs. This sample's subset: CD45RA-negative fraction. These receptor sequences come from a man younger than 35 in good health. Some clones in this sample may be carry-over from other donors' samples.

V is TRBV7-3 and J is TRBJ1-4; no reliable D call. The germline V gene has CDR1 SGHTA and CDR2 FQGTGA. The CDR3 covers 15 residues. Trimming removed 3 bases at V and 0 bases at J, with 8 bases between. The CDR3 coding sequence is TGTGCCAGCAGCTTTCGGGGTGCAACTAATGAAAAACTGTTTTTT. Translation gives CASSFRGATNEKLFF.

This clone showed up just a few times. The rearrangement uses TRBV6-5 and TRBJ1-2; weak D call: TRBD1 (5 bases). CDR1 MNHEY and CDR2 SVGAGI come from the germline V gene. Trimming pared 8 bases from V and 8 bases from J, leaving 18 bases between. This CDR3 is built from 13 residues. CDR3 DNA: TGTGCCAGCCACCTCTCGGGGACCTGGGGCTACACCTTC. This encodes CASHLSGTWGYTF.

The chain has TRBV7-8 and TRBJ2-7; 9 positions agree with TRBD2. Losses at the gene ends were 1 base for V and 2 bases for J; bases not matched to a gene: 9. Germline V CDR1 and CDR2: SGHVS, FQNEAQ. The CDR3 runs 17 residues. CDR3: CASSLVFGLAGTYEQYF. The CDR3 coding sequence is TGTGCCAGCAGCTTAGTATTCGGGCTAGCGGGGACCTACGAGCAGTACTTC.

The chain has TRBV19 and TRBJ2-7, with 10 bases matching TRBD1. J was trimmed by 3 bases and V by 1 base; bases with no gene match: 3. In germline, CDR1 is LNHDA, CDR2 SQIVND (reference sequence). This CDR3 comprises 15 residues. CDR3 sequence: CASSIAGQGHYEQYF. The CDR3 DNA is TGTGCCAGTAGTATAGCGGGACAGGGGCACTACGAGCAGTACTTC.

This chain connects TRBV9 to TRBJ2-2; D assignment may be TRBD1 or TRBD2 (5 bases each). The CDR3 has 17 residues. Per germline, CDR1 SGDLS and CDR2 YYNGEE. Trimming stripped 0 bases from V and 2 bases from J, with 14 bases between. The CDR3 sequence: CASSVVWGSGNTGELFF. The CDR3, as DNA: TGTGCCAGCAGCGTAGTTTGGGGGAGTGGAAACACCGGGGAGCTGTTTTTT.

The rearrangement uses TRBV21-1 and TRBJ1-4; the D call TRBD1 from the table was never checked on the DNA. TRBV21-1 is assigned pseudogene status. This CDR3 is built from 19 residues. CDR3 DNA sequence: TGTGCCAGCGGGGGACCGGGACAGGGGGAGGAGGGAACTAATGAAAAACTGTTTTTT. It specifies CASGGPGQGEEGTNEKLFF.

About this clone: The sample holds other DNA sequences that translate to the same CDR3. V usage is TRBV5-1 and J usage is TRBJ2-7; D is unresolved. The V end was cut by 4 bases, the J end by 4 bases, with 15 bases between. Looked up from germline, CDR1 is SGHRS and CDR2 is YFSETQ. The CDR3 length is 14 residues. CDR3 nucleotides: TGCGCCAGCAGCCCCAGCGCAAGCTCTTACGAGCAGTACTTC. It codes for CASSPSASSYEQYF.

Remarks on this clone: Other DNA sequences of this sample code for an identical CDR3. This chain links TRBV28 with TRBJ2-1; D remains ambiguous. Germline lookup yields CDR1 MDHEN and CDR2 SYDVKM. Deletions cut 5 bases from V and 0 bases from J, with 11 bases between. The CDR3 covers 15 residues. CDR3 residues: CASSPSGRSYNEQFF. The CDR3 DNA follows: TGTGCCAGCAGTCCTTCCGGACGCTCCTACAATGAGCAGTTCTTC.

V and J are TRBV6-1 and TRBJ1-4, with D perhaps matching TRBD1 (6 bases). Germline V gene lookup returns CDR1 MNHNS and CDR2 SASEGT. The CDR3 runs 14 residues. Trimming took 8 bases from V and 8 from J, leaving 18 bases between them. CDR3 region: CASRGGPPAEKLFF. CDR3 nucleotides: TGTGCCAGCCGGGGGGGGCCCCCAGCGGAAAAACTGTTTTTT.

This chain links TRBV5-1 with TRBJ2-5; TRBD2 aligns across 12 bases. In germline, CDR1 is SGHRS, CDR2 YFSETQ. CDR3 size: 16 residues. The V segment lost 4 bases and the J segment 1 base; nucleotides outside the gene matches: 5. The CDR3, as DNA: TGCGCCAGCAGCCCAGTGACTAGCGGGAGCCAAGAGACCCAGTACTTC. Protein product: CASSPVTSGSQETQYF. Drawing the rest from reference TRBV5-1 and TRBJ2-5, the complete variable domain is KAGVTQTPRYLIKTRGQQVTLSCSPISGHRSVSWYQQTPGQGLQFLFEYFSETQRNKGNFPGRFSGRQFSNSRSEMNVSTLELGDSALYLCASSPVTSGSQETQYFGPGTRLLVL.

CDR3 residues: CASSSGVSGANVLTF. The CDR3 bases are TGTGCCAGCAGCTCTGGGGTCTCTGGGGCCAACGTCCTGACTTTC. This sequence joins TRBV9 and TRBJ2-6; unclear D gene. The CDR3 consists of 15 residues. Germline CDR1 is SGDLS and CDR2 is YYNGEE. Trimming took 4 bases from V and 0 from J, leaving 8 bases between them.

In its sample, this clone was seen many times. The V call is TRBV7-3, the J call TRBJ2-1; no definite D call. Looked up from germline, CDR1 is SGHTA and CDR2 is FQGTGA. V lost 1 base to trimming and J lost 0 bases, with 7 bases between them. The CDR3 is 15 residues long. CDR3 nucleotide sequence: TGTGCCAGCAGCTTAAGTACGAGCTCCTACAATGAGCAGTTCTTC. Amino acids: CASSLSTSSYNEQFF.

This chain uses TRBV4-1 with TRBJ2-1; 8 bases agree with TRBD2. The CDR3 runs to 16 residues. Germline CDR1 MGHRA, CDR2 YSYEKL. J was trimmed by 9 bases and V by 0 bases; bases with no gene match: 10. The CDR3 is CASSQDWGSGRGEQFF. The CDR3 region has the DNA TGCGCCAGCAGCCAAGATTGGGGAAGCGGGAGAGGTGAGCAGTTCTTC.

A single count supports this clone. This chain joins TRBV18 and TRBJ2-1; the D is unclear. The V gene's germline CDR1 is KGHSH and CDR2 LQKENI. V was shortened by 6 bases and J by 5 bases, with 11 bases between the two germline ends. The CDR3 is made up of 13 amino acids. CDR3 coding DNA: TGTGCCAGCTCCCGACTTACGGACAATGAGCAGTTCTTC. As protein: CASSRLTDNEQFF.

This clone appeared once. The chain recombines TRBV19 with TRBJ1-2; no definite D call. The V end was cut by 4 bases, the J end by 4 bases, with 16 bases between. Germline V gene sequence: CDR1 LNHDA, CDR2 SQIVND (reference sequence). This CDR3 comprises 15 residues. This CDR3 is CASSSEVRLGYGYTF. DNA of the CDR3: TGTGCCAGTAGTAGTGAGGTGCGTCTTGGCTATGGCTACACCTTC.

V is TRBV5-4 and J is TRBJ2-1, with no clear D. This CDR3 region has 14 residues. Germline assignment: CDR1 SGHNT and CDR2 YYREEE (reference sequence). V dropped 2 bases and J dropped 8 bases, with 14 bases sitting between them. CDR3 sequence reads: CASSLTGGRDEQFF. In DNA, the CDR3 is TGTGCCAGCAGCTTAACCGGTGGTAGGGATGAGCAGTTCTTC.

V and J are TRBV9 and TRBJ1-1; D is unclear. The germline V gene encodes CDR1 SGDLS and CDR2 YYNGEE. V was trimmed by 5 bases and J by 0 bases, leaving 14 bases between them. This CDR3 has 15 amino acids. CDR3 region: CASSREGLMNTEAFF. The CDR3 DNA reads as TGTGCCAGCAGTCGGGAGGGCCTCATGAACACTGAAGCTTTCTTT.

V usage is TRBV10-3 and J usage is TRBJ1-2; maybe TRBD1 (6 bases). This CDR3 comprises 14 residues. V shed 2 bases and J shed 4 bases, with 11 bases lying between them. Germline CDR1 is ENHRY and CDR2 is SYGVKD. CDR3 sequence: CAISETGRVYGYTF. The CDR3 bases are TGTGCCATCAGTGAGACAGGGAGGGTCTATGGCTACACCTTC.

The chain carries TRBV5-1 and TRBJ1-1, with D uncertain. CDR1 is SGHRS, CDR2 YFSETQ, per germline. This CDR3 contains 11 residues. Between the trimmed V and J ends, which lost 4 bases and 3 bases, there was a span of 4 bases. CDR3 in amino acids: CASSMDTEAFF. The CDR3 bases are TGCGCCAGCAGCATGGACACTGAAGCTTTCTTT.

This clone was found many times. The chain couples TRBV28 to TRBJ1-3; D ambiguous. Germline V gene sequence: CDR1 MDHEN, CDR2 SYDVKM. This CDR3 spans 13 amino acids. V lost 9 bases to trimming and J lost 0 bases, with 9 bases between them. The CDR3: CASKLFSGNTIYF. The CDR3 region has the DNA TGTGCCAGTAAGCTATTCTCTGGAAACACCATATATTTT.

V gene TRBV6-5 combines with J gene TRBJ1-5, with D possibly TRBD1 on 6 matching bases. The V and J ends lost 5 bases and 7 bases respectively, with 18 bases between them. The germline gives CDR1 MNHEY, CDR2 SVGAGI. This CDR3 is 15 amino acids long. The CDR3 DNA reads as TGTGCCAGCAGTCGGGGGGCGGGGGCAGGGCAGCCCCAGCATTTT. This codes for CASSRGAGAGQPQHF.

This clone came up once. The chain has TRBV28 and TRBJ1-4, with D maybe TRBD1 (6 bases). CDR3 length: 14 amino acids. The V gene's germline CDR1 is MDHEN and CDR2 SYDVKM. V was shortened by 5 bases and J by 5 bases, with 12 bases between the two germline ends. The CDR3: CASSQGGINEKLFF. The CDR3, as DNA: TGTGCCAGCAGTCAAGGGGGAATAAATGAAAAACTGTTTTTT.

V usage is TRBV2 and J usage is TRBJ2-2, with 7 bases fitting TRBD1. Trimming at V came to 3 bases and at J to 1 base, leaving 2 bases not matched to a gene. Germline lookup yields CDR1 SNHLY and CDR2 FYNNEI. The CDR3 consists of 15 residues. The CDR3 DNA is TGTGCCAGCAGTGATTACAGGGGGAACACCGGGGAGCTGTTTTTT. Translating it yields CASSDYRGNTGELFF.

This chain links TRBV5-1 with TRBJ2-7; D unresolved. This CDR3 contains 14 residues. V lost 4 bases to trimming and J lost 1 base, with 12 bases between them. CDR1 is SGHRS and CDR2 is YFSETQ in the germline V gene. The CDR3: CASSRVDGSYEQYF. The CDR3 bases are TGCGCCAGCAGCCGGGTAGACGGATCCTACGAGCAGTACTTC. The full variable domain, its missing parts supplied by reference TRBV5-1 and TRBJ2-7, is KAGVTQTPRYLIKTRGQQVTLSCSPISGHRSVSWYQQTPGQGLQFLFEYFSETQRNKGNFPGRFSGRQFSNSRSEMNVSTLELGDSALYLCASSRVDGSYEQYFGPGTRLTVT.